This entry features one T cell receptor beta chain sequence. This record belongs to a study of Ad26.COV2.S vaccination and SARS-CoV-2 variants. Per germline, CDR1 KGHDR and CDR2 SFDVKD. V was trimmed by 7 bases and J by 0 bases, leaving 15 bases between them. There are 17 residues in the CDR3. Here immunoSEQ multiplex PCR was the method, and the copy in TCRdb shows in-frame clones only, minus some. Of about 250,000 clones listed, around nine tenths are singletons. Noted treatment: roughly 18 received Ad26.COV2.S at low or high dose, single or two shots; 5 received placebo; per-sample allocation not given. The investigators took samples on day 63 after the first vaccine or placebo injection.

This sequence was found in a person aged 18-60 years who received the Ad26.COV2.S COVID-19 vaccine or a placebo. Specimen: peripheral blood, collected in a trial of Ad26.COV2.S vaccine versus placebo. V is TRBV24-1 and J is TRBJ2-6, with unresolved D. CDR3 loop: CATSTRYSPSGANVLTF. CDR3 DNA: TGTGCCACCAGCACCCGGTACAGTCCCTCTGGGGCCAACGTCCTGACTTTC.